Here is one T cell receptor (beta chain) with its context. What it binds is unknown. Using immunoSEQ multiplex PCR, the repertoire was profiled, and TCRdb retains in-frame clones only, with some absent. Of under 90,000 clones in the sample, under 95% are singletons; the top ten hold approximately 0.33%. The sample is drawn from a study of graft-versus-host responses after intestinal transplantation. Study overall: The study gave all recipients anti-thymocyte globulin induction, then tacrolimus and steroids for 2 to 3 years. Notes on the study in general: Researchers found GvH clones in recipient marrow, and some showed up first in ileum or blood.

The CDR3 has 14 amino acids. The V call is TRBV21-1, the J call TRBJ2-5; TRBD2, the table's D call, was not compared with the DNA. The assigned J gene may be wrong: the sequence end matches TRBJ2-7 better. TRBV21-1 is classified as a pseudogene. The sequence derives from a human donor who was the organ donor for an intestinal transplant. Sequencing was performed on unstimulated CD4+ T cells sorted from spleen or lymph node cells, taken before transplant. CDR3 coding DNA: TGTGCCAGCACCCCCCGGTTAGAGGGCTACGAGCAGTACTTC. Amino acid sequence: CASTPRLEGYEQYF.